Listed here are 2 T cell receptor beta chains from one sample, sequenced in a study of control samples from healthy donors and cancer patients. Some clones are missing from TCRdb's copy, which holds only in-frame ones; the method was immunoSEQ multiplex PCR. The data show approximately 120,000 clones, roughly 86% seen once. The sequenced material came from blood. The receptors come from a man in his sixties in good health.

DNA for the CDR3: TGTGCCAGCAGTTTAACTTCAAGGCACTACGAGCAGTACTTC. As protein: CASSLTSRHYEQYF. V is TRBV27 and J is TRBJ2-7; D remains unclear. V gave up 2 bases and J gave up 3 bases, with 11 bases separating them. The CDR3 length is 14 residues. Germline V gives CDR1 MNHEY, CDR2 SMNVEV (reference sequence).

J is TRBJ1-3 and V is TRBV28; no clear D. Trimming shortened V by 2 bases and J by 4 bases, and 9 bases separated the two germline ends. In germline, CDR1 is MDHEN, CDR2 SYDVKM. CDR3 size: 14 residues. This CDR3 is CASSLLTAGNTIYF. Written as DNA, the CDR3 is TGTGCCAGCAGTTTACTAACAGCCGGAAACACCATATATTTT. The full variable domain, with the rest looked up from reference TRBV28 and TRBJ1-3, is DVKVTQSSRYLVKRTGEKVFLECVQDMDHENMFWYRQDPGLGLRLIYFSYDVKMKEKGDIPEGYSVSREKKERFSLILESASTNQTSMYLCASSLLTAGNTIYFGEGSWLTVV.